This T cell receptor beta chain was recovered during a study of blood T cell repertoires in COVID-19. V lost 7 bases, J lost 6 bases, and 8 bases stayed unmatched. There are 14 residues in the CDR3. CDR1 and CDR2 (germline): MNHEY, SVGAGI. Profiled with immunoSEQ multiplex PCR; TCRdb holds only in-frame clones, not every one. The top ten hold about 12% of the sample, which has roughly 200,000 clones, around four fifths seen once. This TCR was recovered from a middle-aged man who had recovered from COVID-19. Sequencing input: PBMCs or T cells enriched from blood (not recorded which). V usage is TRBV6-5 and J usage is TRBJ1-2, with 10 bases that match TRBD1. This CDR3 is CASKMTGGTDGYTF. The DNA of the CDR3 is TGTGCCAGCAAAATGACAGGGGGCACGGATGGCTACACCTTC.